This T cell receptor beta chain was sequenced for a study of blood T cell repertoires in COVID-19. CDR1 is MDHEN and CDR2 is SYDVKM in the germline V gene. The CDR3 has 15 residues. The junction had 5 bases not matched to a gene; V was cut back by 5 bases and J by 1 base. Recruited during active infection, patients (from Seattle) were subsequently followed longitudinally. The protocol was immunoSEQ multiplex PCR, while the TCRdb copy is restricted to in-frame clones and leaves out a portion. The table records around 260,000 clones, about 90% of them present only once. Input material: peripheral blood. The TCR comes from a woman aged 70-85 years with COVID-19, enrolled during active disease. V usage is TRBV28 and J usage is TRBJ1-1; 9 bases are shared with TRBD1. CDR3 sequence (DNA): TGTGCCAGCAGTCTCACGGGACAGGGGAACACTGAAGCTTTCTTT. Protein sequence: CASSLTGQGNTEAFF.